Shown below are 14 T cell receptor beta chains from a single sample sequenced in a study of blood T cell repertoires in COVID-19. Clones were sequenced by immunoSEQ multiplex PCR, and TCRdb holds only the in-frame ones, with some missing. The data contain fewer than 300,000 clones, about nine tenths of them singletons. Source material: peripheral blood. These receptor sequences come from a man between 50 and 59 years old with COVID-19, enrolled during active disease.

V usage is TRBV7-2 and J usage is TRBJ2-7; 11 bases agree with TRBD2. CDR3 length equals 15 residues. The junction had 9 bases not matched to a gene; V was cut back by 5 bases and J by 6 bases. Germline loops: CDR1 SGHTA, CDR2 FQGNSA. This CDR3 reads CASSPWLAGGPEQYF. CDR3 sequence (DNA): TGTGCCAGCAGCCCTTGGCTAGCGGGAGGTCCCGAGCAGTACTTC.

The CDR3 protein is CASSLGRGSDNEQFF. The CDR3, as DNA: TGTGCCAGCAGCTTAGGAAGGGGTTCCGACAATGAGCAGTTCTTC. The chain is built from TRBV11-3 and TRBJ2-1, with D possibly TRBD1 on 5 matching bases. V lost 1 base and J 5 bases, leaving 12 bases between the germline ends. This CDR3 comprises 15 residues. Germline V gene lookup returns CDR1 SGHNT and CDR2 YENEEA.

This clone showed up just once. The J gene is TRBJ2-7, the V gene TRBV2; D remains unclear. Germline CDR1 is SNHLY and CDR2 is FYNNEI. With 5 bases removed from V and 3 bases from J, the gap between germline ends came to 11 bases. The CDR3 covers 13 residues. CDR3 sequence (DNA): TGTGCCAGCAGTATTACAGAACTCTACGAGCAGTACTTC. Amino acid sequence: CASSITELYEQYF.

This clone was detected once. The rearrangement links TRBV30 to TRBJ2-5; tentatively, D is TRBD2 (6 bases). Looked up from germline, CDR1 is GTSNPN and CDR2 is SVGIG (reference sequence). V lost 4 bases to trimming and J lost 5 bases, with 20 bases between them. The CDR3 runs to 15 residues. The CDR3 sequence is CAWKFAGNVLETQYF. For the CDR3, the DNA is TGTGCCTGGAAGTTTGCGGGGAATGTGCTGGAGACCCAGTACTTC.

Written as DNA, the CDR3 is TGCGCCAGCAGCTTGGCAGGGGGTGAACCCGGGGAGCTGTTTTTT. Translating gives CASSLAGGEPGELFF. This chain uses TRBV5-1 with TRBJ2-2; 7 bases line up with TRBD1. CDR1 and CDR2 from the germline V gene are SGHRS and YFSETQ. J gave up 6 bases and V 0 bases, and 5 bases lay outside the gene matches. The CDR3 is 15 residues long.

This clone has only one observation. The junction departs from the called germline gene at one end, perhaps through a read error. J is TRBJ2-1 and V is TRBV6-6, with D tentatively TRBD2 (6 bases). The length of the CDR3 is 12 residues. From germline, CDR1 is MNHNY and CDR2 SVGAGI (reference sequence). In DNA form, the CDR3 reads TGTGCCAGCAGTTATAAATTGGGACTGCAAGTCTTC. Encoded protein: CASSYKLGLQVF.

The chain recombines TRBV7-9 with TRBJ1-2; no firm D call. V shed 2 bases and J shed 4 bases, with 11 bases lying between them. CDR1 and CDR2 from the germline V gene are SEHNR and FQNEAQ (reference sequence). This CDR3 region has 14 residues. CDR3 amino acids: CASSLHGGSYGYTF. Written as DNA, the CDR3 is TGTGCCAGCAGCTTACATGGAGGGTCCTATGGCTACACCTTC.

This chain joins TRBV7-9 and TRBJ2-7; 10 positions agree with TRBD1. There are 16 residues in the CDR3. The germline gives CDR1 SEHNR, CDR2 FQNEAQ (reference sequence). With V trimmed by 5 bases and J by 4 bases, 11 bases remained unmatched. CDR3 sequence: CASSPAPGQGIYEQYF. For the CDR3, the DNA is TGTGCCAGCAGCCCCGCTCCGGGACAGGGGATATACGAGCAGTACTTC.

V is TRBV11-1 and J is TRBJ1-2; 9 bases are shared with TRBD1. The CDR3 totals 13 residues. V lost 5 bases, J lost 6 bases, and 4 bases stayed unmatched. The V gene's germline CDR1 is SGHAT and CDR2 FQDESV (reference sequence). The CDR3: CASSPGTGHGYTF. The CDR3 nucleotides are TGTGCCAGCAGCCCTGGGACAGGGCATGGCTACACCTTC.

The V call is TRBV5-5, the J call TRBJ2-7; 7 positions match TRBD1. The germline gives CDR1 SGHKS, CDR2 YYEKEE (reference sequence). V was pared by 4 bases and J by 0 bases, with 7 bases of the junction left unmatched. The CDR3 has 15 residues. The CDR3 sequence: CASSDRDRLSYEQYF. CDR3 DNA: TGTGCCAGCAGCGACCGGGACAGACTCTCCTACGAGCAGTACTTC.

This clone was counted once. The chain uses TRBV3-1 (or the pseudogene TRBV3-2) and TRBJ2-5, with D tentatively TRBD2 (5 bases). Germline V lookup: CDR1 LGHDT, CDR2 YNNKEL (reference sequence). This CDR3 region has 15 residues. The ends were cut back, 4 bases at V and 6 bases at J, with 18 bases in the middle. CDR3 region: CASSPGPPPGKTQYF. CDR3 nucleotide sequence: TGTGCCAGCAGCCCTGGACCCCCACCCGGGAAGACCCAGTACTTC.

The V call is TRBV18, the J call TRBJ2-7, with TRBD1 matching 10 bases. Germline CDR1 is KGHSH and CDR2 is LQKENI. V lost 3 bases to trimming and J lost 2 bases; unmatched junction nucleotides: 13. The length of the CDR3 is 18 residues. CDR3 in DNA: TGTGCCAGCTCACCCATACATCCGGGACAGGGGAGTACCTACGAGCAGTACTTC. This codes for CASSPIHPGQGSTYEQYF.

The gene calls are TRBV15 and TRBJ1-2; D is undetermined. V was pared by 1 base and J by 8 bases, with 14 bases between. The V gene's germline CDR1 is LNHNV and CDR2 YYDKDF (reference sequence). The CDR3 has 14 amino acids. The CDR3 nucleotides read TGTGCCACCAGCAGAGTTGACTCCCGGGTAGGCTACACCTTC. Protein: CATSRVDSRVGYTF. Full variable domain (remainder filled in from reference TRBV15 and TRBJ1-2): DAMVIQNPRYQVTQFGKPVTLSCSQTLNHNVMYWYQQKSSQAPKLLFHYYDKDFNNEADTPDNFQSRRPNTSFCFLDIRSPGLGDTAMYLCATSRVDSRVGYTFGSGTRLTVV.

The chain uses TRBV18 and TRBJ2-7, with 7 bases lining up with TRBD2. The CDR3 is 14 residues long. V was clipped by 0 bases and J by 6 bases; unmatched bases: 5. Germline assignment: CDR1 KGHSH and CDR2 LQKENI. For the CDR3, the DNA is TGTGCCAGCTCACCACCGACTAGCCCATCCGAGCAGTACTTC. Translation gives CASSPPTSPSEQYF.